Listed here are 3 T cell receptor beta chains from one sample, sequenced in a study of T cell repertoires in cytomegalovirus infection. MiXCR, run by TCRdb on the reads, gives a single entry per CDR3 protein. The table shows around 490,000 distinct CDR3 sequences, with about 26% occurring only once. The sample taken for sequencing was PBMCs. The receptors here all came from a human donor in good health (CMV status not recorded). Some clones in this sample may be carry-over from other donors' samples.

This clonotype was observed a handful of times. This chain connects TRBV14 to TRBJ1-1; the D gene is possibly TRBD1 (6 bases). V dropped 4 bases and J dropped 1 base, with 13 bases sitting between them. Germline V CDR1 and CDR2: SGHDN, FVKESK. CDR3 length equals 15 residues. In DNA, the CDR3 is TGTGCCAGCAGCCTCACAAGGGGGACGAACACTGAAGCTTTCTTT. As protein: CASSLTRGTNTEAFF.

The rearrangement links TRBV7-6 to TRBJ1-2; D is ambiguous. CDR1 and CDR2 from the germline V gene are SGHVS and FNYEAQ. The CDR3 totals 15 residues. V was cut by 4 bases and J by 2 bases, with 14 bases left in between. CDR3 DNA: TGTGCCAGCAGCTCTGGGCCGACCGCGAACTATGGCTACACCTTC. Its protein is CASSSGPTANYGYTF.

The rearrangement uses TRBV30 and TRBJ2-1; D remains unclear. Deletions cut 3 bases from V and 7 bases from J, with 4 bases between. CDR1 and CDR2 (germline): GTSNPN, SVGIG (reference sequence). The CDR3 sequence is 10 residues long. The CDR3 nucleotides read TGTGCCTGGAGAGGTAATGAGCAGTTCTTC. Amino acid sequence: CAWRGNEQFF.